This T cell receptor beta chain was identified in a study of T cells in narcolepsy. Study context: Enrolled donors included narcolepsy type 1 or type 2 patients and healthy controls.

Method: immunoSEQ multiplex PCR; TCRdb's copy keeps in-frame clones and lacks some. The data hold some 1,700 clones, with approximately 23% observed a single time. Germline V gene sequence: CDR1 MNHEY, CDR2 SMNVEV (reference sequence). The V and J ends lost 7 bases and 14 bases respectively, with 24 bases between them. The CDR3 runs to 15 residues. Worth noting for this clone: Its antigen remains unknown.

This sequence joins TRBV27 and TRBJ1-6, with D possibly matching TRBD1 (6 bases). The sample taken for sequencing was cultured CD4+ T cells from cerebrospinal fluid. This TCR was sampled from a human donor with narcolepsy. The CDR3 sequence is CASKRGGPVRATLHF. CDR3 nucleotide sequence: TGTGCCAGCAAACGGGGGGGGCCGGTAAGGGCGACCCTCCACTTT.